This T cell receptor (beta chain) was obtained from a study of siplizumab effects on memory and regulatory T cells. It was 75,000 to 100,000 TCR templates that were assayed per sample. The table came from immunoSEQ multiplex PCR; TCRdb's copy has only in-frame clones and leaves some out. The sample comprises tens of thousands of clones, 90% to 95% of which are singletons, and 5.5% to 7.5% rests with the top ten. Trimming shortened V by 7 bases and J by 8 bases, and 20 bases separated the two germline ends. The CDR3 runs 14 residues. The germline gives CDR1 MNHEY, CDR2 SVGAGI. The study, taken as a whole, reports: Of the proliferating CD4+ or CD8+ clones, roughly 80-97% lacked a naive or memory phenotype that could be assigned. There was no confirmation of the suppressive function of proliferating Tregs from siplizumab cultures. The alloresponse seemed to draw substantially on naive T cells, which appeared more diverse than memory cells.

Concerning this clone itself: What it binds is unknown.

This chain joins TRBV6-5 and TRBJ1-2; tentative D call: TRBD1 (5 bases). This clonotype was sampled from a human donor in good health. Sequencing used CD8+ T cells sorted from blood. This CDR3 is CASTPARGVVGYTF. DNA for the CDR3: TGTGCCAGCACCCCGGCGAGGGGAGTAGTCGGCTACACCTTC.